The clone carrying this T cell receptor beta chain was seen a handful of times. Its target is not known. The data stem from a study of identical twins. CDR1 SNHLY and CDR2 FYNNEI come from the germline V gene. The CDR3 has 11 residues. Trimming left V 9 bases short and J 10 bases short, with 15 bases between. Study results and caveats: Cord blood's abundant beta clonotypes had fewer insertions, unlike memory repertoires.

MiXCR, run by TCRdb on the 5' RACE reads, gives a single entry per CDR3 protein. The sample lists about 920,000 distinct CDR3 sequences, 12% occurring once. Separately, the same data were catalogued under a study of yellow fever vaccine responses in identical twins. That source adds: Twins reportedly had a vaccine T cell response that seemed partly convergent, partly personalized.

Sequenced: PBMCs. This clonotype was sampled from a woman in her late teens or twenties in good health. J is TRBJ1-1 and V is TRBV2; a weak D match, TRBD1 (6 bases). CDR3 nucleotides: TGTGCCAGTTTTGAGGGACAAGGAGCTTTCTTT. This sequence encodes CASFEGQGAFF. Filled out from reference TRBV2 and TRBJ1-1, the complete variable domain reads EPEVTQTPSHQVTQMGQEVILRCVPISNHLYFYWYRQILGQKVEFLVSFYNNEISEKSEIFDDQFSVERPDGSNFTLKIRSTKLEDSAMYFCASFEGQGAFFGQGTRLTVV.